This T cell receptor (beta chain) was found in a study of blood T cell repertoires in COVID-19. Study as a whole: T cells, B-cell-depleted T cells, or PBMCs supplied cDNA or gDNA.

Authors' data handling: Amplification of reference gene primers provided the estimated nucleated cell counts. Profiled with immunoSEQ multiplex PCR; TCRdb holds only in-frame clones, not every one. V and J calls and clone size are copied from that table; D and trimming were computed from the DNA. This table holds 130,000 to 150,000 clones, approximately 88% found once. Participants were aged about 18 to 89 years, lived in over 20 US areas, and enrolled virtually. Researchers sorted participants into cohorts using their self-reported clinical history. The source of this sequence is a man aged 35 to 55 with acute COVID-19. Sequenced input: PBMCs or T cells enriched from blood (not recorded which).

In DNA, the CDR3 is TGTGCCAGCAGTGACTACCAGGGGGCTCCCTCCTACGAGCAGTACTTC. This translates into CASSDYQGAPSYEQYF. The chain recombines TRBV6-1 with TRBJ2-7, with 8 positions matching TRBD1. There are 16 residues in the CDR3. V dropped 3 bases and J dropped 0; count of bases not matched to a gene: 7. The germline CDR1 and CDR2 sequences are MNHNS and SASEGT.